What follows are 15 T cell receptor beta chains derived from one specimen sequenced in a study of blood T cell repertoires in COVID-19 (dated by TCRdb to between 2020 and 2021). Libraries were prepared through the immunoSEQ multiplex PCR assay. In TCRdb, the immuneACCESS table is reduced to in-frame sequences with V and J assigned. These tables do not hold every clone; where another copy was compared, an unresolved V gene accounts for under half, and the others remain unexplained. The sample table records fewer than 250,000 clones; around four fifths of these occur just once. The ten largest make up approximately 8% of the sample. Sequenced input: peripheral blood. All receptors derive from a woman aged 45-65 years with active or convalescent COVID-19.

This sequence joins TRBV6-5 and TRBJ1-1; D is possibly TRBD1 (6 bases). CDR1 is MNHEY and CDR2 is SVGAGI in the germline V gene. V was clipped by 7 bases and J by 6 bases, with 18 bases between them. The CDR3 spans 14 residues. In DNA, the CDR3 is TGTGCCAGCATTTCAAGGAACAGGGAAGCTGAAGCTTTCTTT. Its translation: CASISRNREAEAFF.

This clone was detected only a few times. V gene TRBV3-1 (or the pseudogene TRBV3-2) combines with J gene TRBJ1-3; tentative D call: TRBD1 (6 bases). This CDR3 comprises 14 residues. Germline assignment: CDR1 LGHDT and CDR2 YNNKEL (reference sequence). The V gene lost 1 base and the J gene lost 2 bases, with 6 bases spanning the gap. The CDR3 loop reads CASSQGTAGNTIYF. The DNA for the CDR3 is TGTGCCAGCAGCCAAGGGACAGCTGGAAACACCATATATTTT.

This sequence joins TRBV11-2 and TRBJ1-2; the match to TRBD1 covers 7 bases. CDR1 is SGHAT and CDR2 is FQNNGV in the germline V gene. This CDR3 is built from 17 residues. The junction had 13 bases not matched to a gene; V was cut back by 1 base and J by 5 bases. CDR3 residues: CASSLGSLAGGGYGYTF. The DNA of the CDR3 is TGTGCCAGCAGCTTAGGTTCCCTGGCAGGGGGAGGATATGGCTACACCTTC.

This chain uses TRBV3-1 (or the pseudogene TRBV3-2) with TRBJ2-5; 8 nucleotides align to TRBD2. The CDR3 runs 15 residues. The germline V gene has CDR1 LGHDT and CDR2 YNNKEL (reference sequence). Trimming removed 4 bases from V and 5 bases from J; junction bases left unmatched: 9. The CDR3 nucleotides are TGTGCCAGCAGCCTAGGGACTAGTACATCCGAGACCCAGTACTTC. Translation gives CASSLGTSTSETQYF.

The CDR3 is CASSLEAGRENQPQHF. The CDR3 DNA is TGTGCCAGCAGCTTGGAGGCAGGGAGGGAGAATCAGCCCCAGCATTTT. The chain combines TRBV5-8 with TRBJ1-5, with D possibly being TRBD1 (5 bases). V was clipped by 0 bases and J by 4 bases, with 14 bases between them. Germline V CDR1 and CDR2: SGHTS, YDEGEE. The CDR3 runs to 16 residues.

This clone was counted once. This chain links TRBV5-1 with TRBJ2-7; 8 bases are a match to TRBD1. Germline values: CDR1 SGHRS, CDR2 YFSETQ. Losses at the gene ends were 4 bases for V and 10 bases for J; bases not matched to a gene: 10. There are 13 residues in the CDR3. For the CDR3, the DNA is TGCGCCAGCAGCGCCCAGGACAGGGACCCCCAGTACTTC. Translated, it gives CASSAQDRDPQYF.

The gene calls are TRBV7-8 and TRBJ1-1, with D maybe TRBD1 (5 bases). Looked up from germline, CDR1 is SGHVS and CDR2 is FQNEAQ. The CDR3 is made up of 13 amino acids. The ends were cut back, 9 bases at V and 4 bases at J, with 15 bases in the middle. CDR3 in amino acids: CASLRGSGTEAFF. The CDR3 bases are TGTGCCAGTCTACGGGGGTCGGGCACTGAAGCTTTCTTT.

V gene TRBV3-1 (or the pseudogene TRBV3-2) combines with J gene TRBJ1-1, with D possibly being TRBD1 (5 bases). With 1 base removed from V and 7 bases from J, the gap between germline ends came to 13 bases. Per the germline V gene, CDR1 is LGHDT and CDR2 is YNNKEL (reference sequence). The CDR3 consists of 14 residues. CDR3 nucleotides: TGTGCCAGCAGCCAAGGGTGGCGGGGGGGTGAAGCTTTCTTT. This codes for CASSQGWRGGEAFF.

The chain couples TRBV28 to TRBJ1-5; 8 bases line up with TRBD1. The CDR3 consists of 13 residues. The junction had 6 bases not matched to a gene; V was cut back by 7 bases and J by 7 bases. The germline V gene encodes CDR1 MDHEN and CDR2 SYDVKM. This chain's CDR3 is CASNLRQGQPQHF. CDR3 coding DNA: TGTGCCAGCAACCTACGACAGGGGCAGCCCCAGCATTTT.

This chain uses TRBV12-3 or TRBV12-4 with TRBJ2-1, with TRBD1 as a possible D gene (5 bases). The CDR3 runs 11 residues. Trimming stripped 5 bases from V and 9 bases from J, with 8 bases between. The CDR3 sequence is CASSGRGEQFF. For the CDR3, the DNA is TGTGCCAGCAGTGGTAGGGGTGAGCAGTTCTTC.

The rearrangement links TRBV7-8 to TRBJ1-4, with D hard to call. The CDR3 extends over 13 amino acids. Germline CDR1 reads SGHVS; CDR2 reads FQNEAQ. Trimming shortened V by 5 bases and J by 6 bases, and 10 bases separated the two germline ends. For the CDR3, the DNA is TGTGCCAGCAGCGCTAGACTAGATGAAAAACTGTTTTTT. Encoded protein: CASSARLDEKLFF. Full variable domain (outside the CDR3, taken from reference TRBV7-8 and TRBJ1-4): GAGVSQSPRYKVAKRGQDVALRCDPISGHVSLFWYQQALGQGPEFLTYFQNEAQLDKSGLPSDRFFAERPEGSVSTLKIQRTQQEDSAVYLCASSARLDEKLFFGSGTQLSVL.

This rearrangement joins TRBV5-6 to TRBJ1-6; a possible D gene is TRBD1 (5 bases). Germline V gene sequence: CDR1 SGHDT, CDR2 YYEEEE. The CDR3 extends over 14 amino acids. Trimming cost V 0 bases and J 9 bases, with 10 bases left between them. The CDR3, as DNA: TGTGCCAGCAGCTTGGGTAGGGGCTTTTCACCCCTCCACTTT. Amino acids: CASSLGRGFSPLHF. Combining the CDR3 with reference TRBV5-6 and TRBJ1-6 gives the whole variable domain DAGVTQSPTHLIKTRGQQVTLRCSPKSGHDTVSWYQQALGQGPQFIFQYYEEEERQRGNFPDRFSGHQFPNYSSELNVNALLLGDSALYLCASSLGRGFSPLHFGNGTRLTVT.

The rearrangement uses TRBV28 and TRBJ1-2; D gene uncertain. The V gene's germline CDR1 is MDHEN and CDR2 SYDVKM. The CDR3 is 13 residues long. Trimming cost V 6 bases and J 6 bases, with 14 bases left between them. The CDR3 is CASSPLRGDGYTF. CDR3 DNA sequence: TGTGCCAGCAGCCCTTTACGCGGGGATGGCTACACCTTC.

In its sample, this clone was seen a few times. This chain links TRBV2 with TRBJ2-3; 7 bases align to TRBD2. There are 15 residues in the CDR3. The germline gives CDR1 SNHLY, CDR2 FYNNEI. The junction had 10 bases not matched to a gene; V was cut back by 6 bases and J by 4 bases. CDR3 region: CASSPGGGRSDTQYF. DNA of the CDR3: TGTGCCAGCAGCCCTGGGGGGGGTCGGTCAGATACGCAGTATTTT.

V usage is TRBV18 and J usage is TRBJ1-2, with 9 bases that match TRBD1. V lost 6 bases and J lost 5; bases outside the gene matches: 16. The CDR3 covers 17 residues. The germline CDR1 and CDR2 sequences are KGHSH and LQKENI. DNA of the CDR3: TGTGCCAGCTCGTCACTGACCGGGACAGGGATTTCGTATGGCTACACCTTC. This sequence encodes CASSSLTGTGISYGYTF.